This TCR beta chain was identified in a study of T cell changes during pregnancy in multiple sclerosis. Clones were read by immunoSEQ multiplex PCR, and TCRdb kept only the in-frame ones, dropping some. Of about 110,000 clones in the sample, less than 95% are singletons; the top ten hold around 1.5%. Germline V gene lookup returns CDR1 SGHTA and CDR2 FQGTGA. This CDR3 region has 16 residues. V was shortened by 0 bases and J by 0 bases, with 10 bases between the two germline ends. The sequenced sample was peripheral blood, obtained after pregnancy. This clonotype was obtained from a female donor with multiple sclerosis, enrolled in a pregnancy study. The chain uses TRBV7-3 and TRBJ2-3; D call uncertain. Written as DNA, the CDR3 is TGTGCCAGCAGCTTAACCTTGGCCAGGAGCACAGATACGCAGTATTTT. Amino acids: CASSLTLARSTDTQYF.